This entry is about one T cell receptor (beta chain). This sample was included in a study of blood T cell repertoires in COVID-19. Whole-study context: From the United States, Italy and Spain came samples of acute and convalescent COVID-19. T cells, B-cell-depleted T cells, or PBMCs provided the cDNA or gDNA that served as material.

Original processing notes: Nucleated cell counts were estimated from reference gene primer amplification. This table comes from immunoSEQ multiplex PCR, and its TCRdb copy is limited to in-frame clones, with some not included. V and J calls and clone size come straight from that table; D and trimming were deduced from the DNA. The table lists some 200,000 clones, 75% to 85% of them singletons. Germline values: CDR1 SEHNR, CDR2 FQNEAQ (reference sequence). The V and J ends lost 8 bases and 2 bases, in that order; junction bases with no gene match: 7. This CDR3 has 15 residues. This sequence was found in a woman aged 40 to 49 who had recovered from COVID-19. Input material: peripheral blood. The rearrangement uses TRBV7-9 and TRBJ1-3, with 9 bases fitting TRBD1. CDR3 loop: CASSKQGAAGNTIYF. In DNA form, the CDR3 reads TGTGCCAGCTCCAAACAGGGGGCTGCTGGAAACACCATATATTTT.